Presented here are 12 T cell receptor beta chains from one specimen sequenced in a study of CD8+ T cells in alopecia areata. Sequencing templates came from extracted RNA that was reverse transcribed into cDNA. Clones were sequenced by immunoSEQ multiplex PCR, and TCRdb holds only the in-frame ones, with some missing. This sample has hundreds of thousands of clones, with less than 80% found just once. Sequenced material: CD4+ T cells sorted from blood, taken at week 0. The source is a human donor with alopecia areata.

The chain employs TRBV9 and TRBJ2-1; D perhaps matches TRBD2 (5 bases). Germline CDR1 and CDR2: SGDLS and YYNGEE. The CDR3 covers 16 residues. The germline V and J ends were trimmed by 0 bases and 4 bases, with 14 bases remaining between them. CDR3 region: CASSVAASPGYNEQFF. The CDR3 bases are TGTGCCAGCAGCGTAGCCGCTAGCCCCGGGTACAATGAGCAGTTCTTC.

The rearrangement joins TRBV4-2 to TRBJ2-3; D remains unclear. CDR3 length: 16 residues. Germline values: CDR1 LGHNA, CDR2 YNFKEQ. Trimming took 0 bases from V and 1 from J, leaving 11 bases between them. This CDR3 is CASSQDNPGGTDTQYF. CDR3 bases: TGTGCCAGCAGCCAAGATAATCCTGGCGGCACAGATACGCAGTATTTT.

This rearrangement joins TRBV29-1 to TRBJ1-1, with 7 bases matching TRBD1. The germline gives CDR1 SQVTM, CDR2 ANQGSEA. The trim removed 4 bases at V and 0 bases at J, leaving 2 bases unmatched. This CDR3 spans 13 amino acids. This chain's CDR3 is CSVATGLNTEAFF. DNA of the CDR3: TGCAGCGTTGCGACAGGGCTGAACACTGAAGCTTTCTTT. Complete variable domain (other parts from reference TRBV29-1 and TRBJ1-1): SAVISQKPSRDICQRGTSLTIQCQVDSQVTMMFWYRQQPGQSLTLIATANQGSEATYESGFVIDKFPISRPNLTFSTLTVSNMSPEDSSIYLCSVATGLNTEAFFGQGTRLTVV.

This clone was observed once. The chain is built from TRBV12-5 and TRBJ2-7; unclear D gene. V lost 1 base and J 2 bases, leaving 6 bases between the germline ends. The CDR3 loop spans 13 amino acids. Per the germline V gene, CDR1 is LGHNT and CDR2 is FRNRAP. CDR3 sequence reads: CASGLGGTYEQYF. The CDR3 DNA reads TGTGCTAGTGGTTTGGGCGGAACCTACGAGCAGTACTTC. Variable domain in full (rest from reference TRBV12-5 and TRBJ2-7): DARVTQTPRHKVTEMGQEVTMRCQPILGHNTVFWYRQTMMQGLELLAYFRNRAPLDDSGMPKDRFSAEMPDATLATLKIQPSEPRDSAVYFCASGLGGTYEQYFGPGTRLTVT.

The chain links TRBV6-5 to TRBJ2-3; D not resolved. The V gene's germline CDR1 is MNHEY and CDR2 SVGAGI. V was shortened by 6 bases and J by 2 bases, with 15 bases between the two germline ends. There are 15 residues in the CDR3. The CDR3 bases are TGTGCCAGCAGCCCCCGAGGACGATCCACAGATACGCAGTATTTT. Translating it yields CASSPRGRSTDTQYF.

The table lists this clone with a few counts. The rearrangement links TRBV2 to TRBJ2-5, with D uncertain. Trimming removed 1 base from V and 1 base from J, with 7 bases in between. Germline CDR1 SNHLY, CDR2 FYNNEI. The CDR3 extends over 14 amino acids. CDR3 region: CASSEGRIQETQYF. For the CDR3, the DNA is TGTGCCAGCAGTGAAGGGCGTATCCAAGAGACCCAGTACTTC.

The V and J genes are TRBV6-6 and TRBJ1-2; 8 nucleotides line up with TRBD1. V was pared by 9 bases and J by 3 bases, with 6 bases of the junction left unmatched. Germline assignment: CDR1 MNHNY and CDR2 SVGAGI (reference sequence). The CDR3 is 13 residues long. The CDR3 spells CASQTGEDYGYTF. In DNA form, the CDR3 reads TGTGCCAGTCAGACAGGGGAAGACTATGGCTACACCTTC.

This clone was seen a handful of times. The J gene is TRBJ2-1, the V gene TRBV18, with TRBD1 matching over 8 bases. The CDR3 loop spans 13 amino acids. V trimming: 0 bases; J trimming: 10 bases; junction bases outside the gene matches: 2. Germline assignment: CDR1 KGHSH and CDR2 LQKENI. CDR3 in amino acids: CASSPPGDREQFF. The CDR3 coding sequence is TGTGCCAGCTCACCACCGGGGGACAGGGAGCAGTTCTTC.

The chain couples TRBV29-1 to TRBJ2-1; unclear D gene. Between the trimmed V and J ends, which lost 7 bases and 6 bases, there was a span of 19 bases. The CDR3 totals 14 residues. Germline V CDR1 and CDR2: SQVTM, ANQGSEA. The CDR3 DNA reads TGCAGCGCCCTAGGGCTAACCTGGGGCAATGAGCAGTTCTTC. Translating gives CSALGLTWGNEQFF.

The DNA of the CDR3 is TGCAGCGTCGCCGCGGGTCAAGAGACCCAGTACTTC. It is translated as CSVAAGQETQYF. The chain links TRBV29-1 to TRBJ2-5; D may be TRBD2 (5 bases). Germline V gene sequence: CDR1 SQVTM, CDR2 ANQGSEA. This CDR3 contains 12 residues. V lost 6 bases and J lost 2, with 10 bases in between.

In DNA form, the CDR3 reads TGCAGCGTTGGGCGGACAGTGAATGAAAAACTGTTTTTT. Its translation is CSVGRTVNEKLFF. The chain couples TRBV29-1 to TRBJ1-4, with a tentative D call TRBD1 (6 bases). The CDR3 is made up of 13 amino acids. Trimming stripped 4 bases from V and 5 bases from J, with 11 bases between. Germline V gives CDR1 SQVTM, CDR2 ANQGSEA.

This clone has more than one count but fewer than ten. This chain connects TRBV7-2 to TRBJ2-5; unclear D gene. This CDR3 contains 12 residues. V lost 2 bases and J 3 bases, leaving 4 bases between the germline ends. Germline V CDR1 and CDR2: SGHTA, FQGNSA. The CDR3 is CASSLPKETQYF. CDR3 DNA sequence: TGTGCCAGCAGCTTACCTAAAGAGACCCAGTACTTC.